Listed below are T cell receptor beta chains from one sample, sequenced in a study of regulatory T cells in long-lasting Graves disease. TCRdb re-called the multiplex PCR reads through MiXCR, storing one row per CDR3 protein. The sample holds 400,000 to 450,000 distinct CDR3 sequences, less than 20% seen once. This sample was shared with a second study, whose subject was T cells in Graves' hyperthyroidism and ophthalmopathy.

This specimen consisted of peripheral blood mononuclear cells (PBMCs), obtained at new diagnosis, from a patient treated with antithyroid drugs. The receptors originated from a woman under 40 with Graves disease. Both conserved end residues are part of each CDR3. Fields, in order: clone size, D gene, V gene, J gene, CDR3 DNA, CDR3 protein. D genes are given only for firm matches. A clone size is listed for some rows: how often the clone was seen (once, few, many), or a class if it is expanded.

clone size: many; D gene: NA; V gene: TRBV28; J gene: TRBJ1-1; CDR3 DNA: TGTGCCAGCAGACAATTGATTGGGGGGAACACTGAAGCTTTCTTT; CDR3 protein: CASRQLIGGNTEAFF
clone size: many; D gene: NA; V gene: TRBV2; J gene: TRBJ2-3; CDR3 DNA: TGTGCCAGCGGTCAGGGGATAACAGATACGCAGTATTTT; CDR3 protein: CASGQGITDTQYF
clone size: many; D gene: NA; V gene: TRBV9; J gene: TRBJ1-5; CDR3 DNA: TGTGCCAGCAGCGTAGGTGGCGGGGCTGATCAGCCCCAGCATTTT; CDR3 protein: CASSVGGGADQPQHF
clone size: NA; D gene: NA; V gene: TRBV5-1; J gene: TRBJ2-7; CDR3 DNA: TGCGCCAGCAGCATGGGACTTGGCGACTACGAGCAGTACTTC; CDR3 protein: CASSMGLGDYEQYF
clone size: many; D gene: TRBD1; V gene: TRBV7-2; J gene: TRBJ2-7; CDR3 DNA: TGTGCCAGCAGCCCCGGGACAGGGGAGGACGAGCAGTACTTC; CDR3 protein: CASSPGTGEDEQYF
clone size: many; D gene: NA; V gene: TRBV12-3/TRBV12-4; J gene: TRBJ1-5; CDR3 DNA: TGTGCCAGCAGGGGCATTTATAGCAATCAGCCCCAGCATTTT; CDR3 protein: CASRGIYSNQPQHF
clone size: many; D gene: NA; V gene: TRBV20-1; J gene: TRBJ1-2; CDR3 DNA: TGCAGTGCTAGATGGACAGCCCTAAAAGGAGGCTACACCTTC; CDR3 protein: CSARWTALKGGYTF
clone size: NA; D gene: NA; V gene: TRBV6-2/TRBV6-3; J gene: TRBJ1-6; CDR3 DNA: TGTGCCAGCAGTTACTCGGGGCCGGGTGATTCACCCCTCCACTTT; CDR3 protein: CASSYSGPGDSPLHF
clone size: NA; D gene: NA; V gene: TRBV30; J gene: TRBJ2-1; CDR3 DNA: TGTGCCTGGAGTGGTATCAATGAGCAGTTCTTC; CDR3 protein: CAWSGINEQFF
clone size: many; D gene: NA; V gene: TRBV19; J gene: TRBJ1-1; CDR3 DNA: TGTGCCAGTAGTATGTCCGCGGACACACGATCCAGTGAAGCTTTCTTT; CDR3 protein: CASSMSADTRSSEAFF
clone size: many; D gene: NA; V gene: TRBV28; J gene: TRBJ1-5; CDR3 DNA: TGTGCCAGCAGTTCGGTAGAGGGATCGAATCAGCCCCAGCATTTT; CDR3 protein: CASSSVEGSNQPQHF
clone size: few; D gene: NA; V gene: TRBV10-3; J gene: TRBJ1-5; CDR3 DNA: TGTGCCATCACAGGGTTAGGGAATCAGCCCCAGCATTTT; CDR3 protein: CAITGLGNQPQHF
clone size: many; D gene: TRBD2; V gene: TRBV7-2; J gene: TRBJ2-5; CDR3 DNA: TGTGCCAGCAGCCAGGGCGGGAGAGGTGAGACCCAGTACTTC; CDR3 protein: CASSQGGRGETQYF
clone size: many; D gene: NA; V gene: TRBV30; J gene: TRBJ2-1; CDR3 DNA: TGTGCCTGGGGGAAGAGCAATGAGCAGTTCTTC; CDR3 protein: CAWGKSNEQFF
clone size: many; D gene: NA; V gene: TRBV20-1; J gene: TRBJ2-2; CDR3 DNA: TGCAGTGCTAACGAGGGAGTGAACACCGGGGAGCTGTTTTTT; CDR3 protein: CSANEGVNTGELFF
clone size: NA; D gene: NA; V gene: TRBV7-2; J gene: TRBJ1-2; CDR3 DNA: TGTGCCAGCAGCTTAAACCAGGAGGTCTATGGCTACACCTTC; CDR3 protein: CASSLNQEVYGYTF
clone size: many; D gene: TRBD1; V gene: TRBV5-4; J gene: TRBJ2-5; CDR3 DNA: TGTGCCAGCAGCTCAGCCCGGGACAGGGGACAAGAGACCCAGTACTTC; CDR3 protein: CASSSARDRGQETQYF
clone size: few; D gene: NA; V gene: TRBV6-1; J gene: TRBJ1-1; CDR3 DNA: TGTGCCAGCAGTGGACCGACGGGAATCCTTAACACTGAAGCTTTCTTT; CDR3 protein: CASSGPTGILNTEAFF
clone size: few; D gene: TRBD1; V gene: TRBV28; J gene: TRBJ1-6; CDR3 DNA: TGTGCCAGCAGGCGGACAGGGGTAGGATCACCCCTCCACTTT; CDR3 protein: CASRRTGVGSPLHF
clone size: many; D gene: TRBD1; V gene: TRBV2; J gene: TRBJ2-7; CDR3 DNA: TGTGCCAGCAGCGCCAGACAGGGTCGTTCCTACGAGCAGTACTTC; CDR3 protein: CASSARQGRSYEQYF
clone size: NA; D gene: TRBD2; V gene: TRBV27; J gene: TRBJ2-7; CDR3 DNA: TGTGCCAGCAGGAGAACCGGGACTAGCGGGAGTCGGTACGAGCAGTACTTC; CDR3 protein: CASRRTGTSGSRYEQYF
clone size: NA; D gene: TRBD1; V gene: TRBV11-3; J gene: TRBJ2-2; CDR3 DNA: TGTGCCAGCAGCGTCACAGGGGGCCCGGGCGGGGAGCTGTTTTTT; CDR3 protein: CASSVTGGPGGELFF
clone size: many; D gene: TRBD2; V gene: TRBV11-2; J gene: TRBJ2-7; CDR3 DNA: TGTGCCAGCAGCTCAACTAGCGGGAGCTTCCCTTACGAGCAGTACTTC; CDR3 protein: CASSSTSGSFPYEQYF
clone size: many; D gene: TRBD2; V gene: TRBV5-1; J gene: TRBJ2-7; CDR3 DNA: TGCGCCAGCAGTCAGCGGGAGCGTCCCTACGAGCAGTACTTC; CDR3 protein: CASSQRERPYEQYF
clone size: many; D gene: TRBD2; V gene: TRBV2; J gene: TRBJ2-7; CDR3 DNA: TGTGCCAGCAGTGTTAGCGGGAATAGCGAGCAGTACTTC; CDR3 protein: CASSVSGNSEQYF
clone size: many; D gene: TRBD2; V gene: TRBV12-3/TRBV12-4; J gene: TRBJ2-1; CDR3 DNA: TGTGCCAGCAGTTTAAGGTCTAGCGGAAAGCAGTTCTTC; CDR3 protein: CASSLRSSGKQFF
clone size: many; D gene: TRBD1; V gene: TRBV7-9; J gene: TRBJ1-2; CDR3 DNA: TGTGCCAGCAGCGAACAGGGGAGTTGGTACTATGGCTACACCTTC; CDR3 protein: CASSEQGSWYYGYTF